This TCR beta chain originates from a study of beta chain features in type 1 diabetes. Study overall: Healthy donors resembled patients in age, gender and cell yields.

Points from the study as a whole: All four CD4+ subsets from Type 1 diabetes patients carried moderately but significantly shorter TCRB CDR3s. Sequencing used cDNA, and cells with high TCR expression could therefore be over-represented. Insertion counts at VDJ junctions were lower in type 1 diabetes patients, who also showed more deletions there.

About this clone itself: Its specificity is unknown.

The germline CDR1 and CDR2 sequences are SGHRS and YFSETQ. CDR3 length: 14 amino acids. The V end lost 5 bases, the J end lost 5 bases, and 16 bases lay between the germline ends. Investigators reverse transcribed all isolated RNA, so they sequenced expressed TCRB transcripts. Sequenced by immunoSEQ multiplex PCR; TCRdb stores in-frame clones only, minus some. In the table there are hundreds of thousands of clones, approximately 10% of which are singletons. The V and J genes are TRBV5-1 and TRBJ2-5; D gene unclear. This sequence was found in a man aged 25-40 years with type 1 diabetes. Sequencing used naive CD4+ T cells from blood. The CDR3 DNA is TGCGCCAGCAGGTCGAAAACTCCTACGGAGACCCAGTACTTC. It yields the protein CASRSKTPTETQYF.